What follows are 9 T cell receptor beta chains derived from one specimen sequenced in a study of T cell responses to AZD1222 COVID-19 vaccine. Repertoires were generated with immunoSEQ multiplex PCR, while TCRdb's copy carries only in-frame clones and drops some. Of roughly 55,000 clones in the sample, roughly 90% are singletons; the top ten hold under 2%. Sequences were derived from peripheral blood, sampled on day 0 of AZD1222 vaccination. The origin of the receptors is an adult in good health.

V usage is TRBV28 and J usage is TRBJ2-7; TRBD2 might be the D (5 bases). Germline V lookup: CDR1 MDHEN, CDR2 SYDVKM. This CDR3 is built from 13 residues. The V and J ends lost 4 bases and 7 bases respectively, with 14 bases between them. The CDR3 nucleotides read TGTGCCAGCAGTTCCCAAAACCGGGAAGAGCAGTACTTC. The encoded protein is CASSSQNREEQYF.

The chain employs TRBV3-1 (or the pseudogene TRBV3-2) and TRBJ2-1; 10 bases align to TRBD2. Germline loops: CDR1 LGHDT, CDR2 YNNKEL (reference sequence). CDR3 size: 17 residues. V dropped 4 bases and J dropped 8; count of bases not matched to a gene: 14. DNA of the CDR3: TGTGCCAGCAGCCGGGAGCTAGCGGGAGCCAAATCGCATGAGCAGTTCTTC. As protein: CASSRELAGAKSHEQFF.

This CDR3 is CASSFRQGAAQETQYF. The DNA for the CDR3 is TGCGCCAGCAGCTTCCGACAGGGGGCCGCACAAGAGACCCAGTACTTC. This chain links TRBV5-1 with TRBJ2-5; 10 nucleotides line up with TRBD1. V shed 2 bases, J shed 2 bases, and the junction held 6 bases outside the gene matches. CDR1 is SGHRS, CDR2 YFSETQ, per germline. This CDR3 spans 16 amino acids.

The rearrangement links TRBV28 to TRBJ1-3; the D gene is possibly TRBD1 (5 bases). Germline loops: CDR1 MDHEN, CDR2 SYDVKM. The CDR3 sequence is 13 residues long. Trimming took off 2 bases at V and 4 bases at J, with 6 bases between the two ends. The CDR3 sequence is CASSLRTGNTIYF. The CDR3 DNA reads as TGTGCCAGCAGTTTAAGGACAGGAAACACCATATATTTT.

The chain links TRBV10-3 to TRBJ2-1, with 9 bases that match TRBD1. CDR3 size: 13 residues. The germline V gene has CDR1 ENHRY and CDR2 SYGVKD. V lost 11 bases, J lost 8 bases, and 10 bases stayed unmatched. DNA of the CDR3: TGTGCCGTGGGACAGGGAAGCCTGTATGAGCAGTTCTTC. Its translation: CAVGQGSLYEQFF.

The chain is built from TRBV2 and TRBJ1-5, with a tentative D call TRBD1 (5 bases). The germline gives CDR1 SNHLY, CDR2 FYNNEI. Trimming shortened V by 5 bases and J by 7 bases, and 12 bases separated the two germline ends. The CDR3 is 13 amino acids. The CDR3 here is CASSSRDLQPQHF. The DNA of the CDR3 is TGTGCCAGCAGTTCCAGGGACCTACAGCCCCAGCATTTT.

V usage is TRBV7-9 and J usage is TRBJ2-1, with 8 positions matching TRBD2. The CDR3 sequence is 14 residues long. Per the germline V gene, CDR1 is SEHNR and CDR2 is FQNEAQ (reference sequence). After removal of 2 bases from V and 6 bases from J, the junction contained 3 bases not matched to a gene. This CDR3 is CASSLQAGVNEQFF. The CDR3 DNA reads as TGTGCCAGCAGCTTACAAGCGGGAGTCAATGAGCAGTTCTTC.

The rearrangement uses TRBV5-4 and TRBJ2-2, with no clear D. The CDR3 has 14 amino acids. CDR1 is SGHNT and CDR2 is YYREEE in the germline V gene (reference sequence). V was pared by 2 bases and J by 4 bases, with 9 bases between. CDR3 bases: TGTGCCAGCAGCTTAATGACCCCCACCGGGGAGCTGTTTTTT. Its translation: CASSLMTPTGELFF. The variable domain in full, with the rest retrieved from reference TRBV5-4 and TRBJ2-2, is ETGVTQSPTHLIKTRGQQVTLRCSSQSGHNTVSWYQQALGQGPQFIFQYYREEENGRGNFPPRFSGLQFPNYSSELNVNALELDDSALYLCASSLMTPTGELFFGEGSRLTVL.

The chain joins TRBV19 to TRBJ2-7; 13 bases fit TRBD2. The V segment lost 6 bases and the J segment 3 bases; nucleotides outside the gene matches: 5. Germline lookup yields CDR1 LNHDA and CDR2 SQIVND (reference sequence). This CDR3 has 15 amino acids. CDR3 in DNA: TGTGCCAGTAGATCCGGGACTAGCGGGAACTACGAGCAGTACTTC. Protein product: CASRSGTSGNYEQYF.